This T cell receptor beta chain stems from a study of T cell repertoires in cytomegalovirus infection. In the study overall: Recently identified HLA-C-restricted CMV epitopes were among the peptides used. Matching HLA type, along with CMV infection, was indicated by public TCR beta signatures. Overall study results and limits: HLA-C-restricted CMV-specific TCR beta clonotypes prevailed in the ex vivo response. Carriers of CMV and the relevant HLA type were discriminated by public TCR beta frequency.

TCRdb analysed the reads with MiXCR anew, one entry per CDR3 protein. The profile covers 110,000 to 150,000 distinct CDR3 sequences, with 32% appearing a single time and 45% to 55% taken by the ten largest. There are a few counts of this clonotype. Its specificity is unknown. Deletions cut 8 bases from V and 1 base from J, with 18 bases between. From germline, CDR1 is MNHNS and CDR2 SASEGT. The CDR3 length is 15 residues. V and J are TRBV6-1 and TRBJ2-7; no definite D call. Sequenced here: CD8+ T cells from cultured PBMCs, sampled from culture after CMV antigen stimulation. The sequence was collected from a human donor in good health (CMV status not recorded). Some clones in this sample may be carry-over from other donors' samples. The DNA for the CDR3 is TGTGCCAGCTGCCAGGACCTCATGGGTTCCTACGAGCAGTACTTC. It translates to CASCQDLMGSYEQYF.